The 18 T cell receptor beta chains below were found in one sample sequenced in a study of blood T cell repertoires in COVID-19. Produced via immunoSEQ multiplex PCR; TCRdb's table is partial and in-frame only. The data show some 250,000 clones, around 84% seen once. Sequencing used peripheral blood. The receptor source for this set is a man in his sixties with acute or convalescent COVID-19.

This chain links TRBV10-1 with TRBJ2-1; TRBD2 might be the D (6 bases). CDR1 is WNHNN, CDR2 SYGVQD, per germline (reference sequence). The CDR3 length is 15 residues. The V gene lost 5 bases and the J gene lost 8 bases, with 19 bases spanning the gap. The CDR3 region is CASSIGRGRQDEQFF. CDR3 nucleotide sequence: TGCGCCAGCAGTATCGGGCGGGGACGACAAGATGAGCAGTTCTTC.

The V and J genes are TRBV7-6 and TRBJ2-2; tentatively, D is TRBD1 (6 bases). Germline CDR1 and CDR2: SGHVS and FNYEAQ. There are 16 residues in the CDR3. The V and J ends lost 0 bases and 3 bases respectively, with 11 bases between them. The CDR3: CASSLASDSYTGELFF. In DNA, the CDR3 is TGTGCCAGCAGCTTAGCGTCGGACAGTTACACCGGGGAGCTGTTTTTT.

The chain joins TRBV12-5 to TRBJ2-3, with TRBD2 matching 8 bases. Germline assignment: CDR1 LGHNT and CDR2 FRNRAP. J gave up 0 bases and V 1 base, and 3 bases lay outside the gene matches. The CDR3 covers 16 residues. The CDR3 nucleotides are TGTGCTAGTGGTTTGGGTAGCGGGGCTAGCACAGATACGCAGTATTTT. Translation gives CASGLGSGASTDTQYF.

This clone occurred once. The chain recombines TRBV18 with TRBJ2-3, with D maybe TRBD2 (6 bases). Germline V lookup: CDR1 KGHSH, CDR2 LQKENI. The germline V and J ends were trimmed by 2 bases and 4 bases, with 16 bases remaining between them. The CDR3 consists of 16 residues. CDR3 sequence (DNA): TGTGCCAGCTCACCATATCGGGGGAAGGTGGCAGATACGCAGTATTTT. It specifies CASSPYRGKVADTQYF.

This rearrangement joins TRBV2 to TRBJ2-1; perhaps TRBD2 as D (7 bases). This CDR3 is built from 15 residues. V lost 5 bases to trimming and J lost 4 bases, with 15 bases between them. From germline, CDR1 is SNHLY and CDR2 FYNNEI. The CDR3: CASSLTGGPYNEQFF. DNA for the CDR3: TGTGCCAGCAGTTTAACGGGGGGCCCGTACAATGAGCAGTTCTTC.

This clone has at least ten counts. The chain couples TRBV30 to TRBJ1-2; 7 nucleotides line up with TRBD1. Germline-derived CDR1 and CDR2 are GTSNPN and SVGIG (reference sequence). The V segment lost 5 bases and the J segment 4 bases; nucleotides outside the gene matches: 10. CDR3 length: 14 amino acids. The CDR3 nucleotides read TGTGCCTGGTCACAGGGGAGATACGCCTATGGCTACACCTTC. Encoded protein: CAWSQGRYAYGYTF.

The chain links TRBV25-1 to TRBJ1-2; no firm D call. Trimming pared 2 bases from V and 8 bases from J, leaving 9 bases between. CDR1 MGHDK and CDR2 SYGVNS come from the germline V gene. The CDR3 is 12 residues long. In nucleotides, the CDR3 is TGTGCCAGCAGTGAAATCGGGAGCGGCTACACCTTC. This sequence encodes CASSEIGSGYTF.

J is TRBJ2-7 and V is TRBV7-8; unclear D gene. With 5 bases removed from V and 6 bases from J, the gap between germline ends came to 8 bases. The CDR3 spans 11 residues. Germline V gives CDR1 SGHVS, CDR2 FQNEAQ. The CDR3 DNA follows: TGTGCCAGCAGCACAAACAGCGAGCAGTACTTC. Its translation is CASSTNSEQYF.

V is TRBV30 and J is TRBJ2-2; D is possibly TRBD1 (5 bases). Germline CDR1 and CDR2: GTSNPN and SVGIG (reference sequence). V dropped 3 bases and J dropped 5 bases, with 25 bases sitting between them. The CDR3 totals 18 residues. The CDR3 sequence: CAWSRVRYGQIITGELFF. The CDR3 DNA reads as TGTGCCTGGAGCAGGGTTCGCTATGGGCAGATCATAACCGGGGAGCTGTTTTTT.

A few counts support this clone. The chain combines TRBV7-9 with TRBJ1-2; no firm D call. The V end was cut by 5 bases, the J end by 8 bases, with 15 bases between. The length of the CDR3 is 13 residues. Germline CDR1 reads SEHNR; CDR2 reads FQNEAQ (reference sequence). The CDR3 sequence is CASSLTFLSGYTF. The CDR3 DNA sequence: TGTGCCAGCAGCCTAACATTCCTTAGCGGCTACACCTTC.

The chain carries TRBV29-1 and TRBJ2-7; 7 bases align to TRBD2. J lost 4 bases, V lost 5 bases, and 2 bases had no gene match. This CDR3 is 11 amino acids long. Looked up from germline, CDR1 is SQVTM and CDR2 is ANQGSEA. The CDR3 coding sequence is TGCAGCGTTTCAGCGGGGTACGAGCAGTACTTC. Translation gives CSVSAGYEQYF.

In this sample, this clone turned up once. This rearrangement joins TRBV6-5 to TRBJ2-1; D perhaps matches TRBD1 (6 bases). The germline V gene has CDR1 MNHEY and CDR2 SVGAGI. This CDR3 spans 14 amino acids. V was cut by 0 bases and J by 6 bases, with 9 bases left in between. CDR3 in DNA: TGTGCCAGCAGTTACTCTACAGGGTTCAATGAGCAGTTCTTC. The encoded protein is CASSYSTGFNEQFF.

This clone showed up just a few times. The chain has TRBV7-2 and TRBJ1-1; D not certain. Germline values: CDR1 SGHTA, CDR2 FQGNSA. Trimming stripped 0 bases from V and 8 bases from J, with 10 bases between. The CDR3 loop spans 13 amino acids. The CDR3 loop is CASSLALKQEAFF. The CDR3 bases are TGTGCCAGCAGCTTAGCGCTAAAACAGGAAGCTTTCTTT. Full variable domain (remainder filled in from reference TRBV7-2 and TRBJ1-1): GAGVSQSPSNKVTEKGKDVELRCDPISGHTALYWYRQSLGQGLEFLIYFQGNSAPDKSGLPSDRFSAERTGGSVSTLTIQRTQQEDSAVYLCASSLALKQEAFFGQGTRLTVV.

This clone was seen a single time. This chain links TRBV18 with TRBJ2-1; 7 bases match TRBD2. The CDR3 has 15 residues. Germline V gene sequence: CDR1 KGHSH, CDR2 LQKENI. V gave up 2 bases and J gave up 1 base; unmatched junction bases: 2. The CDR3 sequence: CASSPMGGSYNEQFF. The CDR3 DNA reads TGTGCCAGCTCACCAATGGGAGGGTCCTACAATGAGCAGTTCTTC.

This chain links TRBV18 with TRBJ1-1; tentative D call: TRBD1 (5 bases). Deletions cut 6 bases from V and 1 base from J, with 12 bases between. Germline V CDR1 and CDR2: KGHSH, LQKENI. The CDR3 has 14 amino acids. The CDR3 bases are TGTGCCAGCTCTCAGACAGAAAAGAACACTGAAGCTTTCTTT. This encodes CASSQTEKNTEAFF.

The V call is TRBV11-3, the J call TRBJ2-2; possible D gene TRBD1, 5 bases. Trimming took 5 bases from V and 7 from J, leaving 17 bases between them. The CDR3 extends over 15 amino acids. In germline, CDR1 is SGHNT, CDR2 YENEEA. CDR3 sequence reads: CASSPQGPWGGELFF. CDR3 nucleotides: TGTGCCAGCAGCCCCCAGGGTCCTTGGGGCGGGGAGCTGTTTTTT.

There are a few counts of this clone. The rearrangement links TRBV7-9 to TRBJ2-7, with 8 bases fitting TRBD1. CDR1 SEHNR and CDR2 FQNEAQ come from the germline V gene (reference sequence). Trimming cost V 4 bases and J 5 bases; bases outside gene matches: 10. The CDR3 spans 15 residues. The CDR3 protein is CASSSADRANDEQYF. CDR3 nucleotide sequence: TGTGCCAGCAGCTCAGCGGACAGGGCTAACGACGAGCAGTACTTC. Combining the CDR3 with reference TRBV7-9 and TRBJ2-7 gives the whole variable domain DTGVSQNPRHKITKRGQNVTFRCDPISEHNRLYWYRQTLGQGPEFLTYFQNEAQLEKSRLLSDRFSAERPKGSFSTLEIQRTEQGDSAMYLCASSSADRANDEQYFGPGTRLTVT.

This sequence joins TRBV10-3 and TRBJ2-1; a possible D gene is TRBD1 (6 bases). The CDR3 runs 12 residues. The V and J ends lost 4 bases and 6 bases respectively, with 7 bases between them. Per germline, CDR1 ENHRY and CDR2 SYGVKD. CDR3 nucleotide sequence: TGTGCCATCAGTGGAGGGGGCAATGAGCAGTTCTTC. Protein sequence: CAISGGGNEQFF.